This entry features one T cell receptor (beta chain) sequence. What it binds is unknown. These data originate in a study of post-analysis software for immune sequencing data. About the research overall: Recorded disease courses covered relapsing-remitting, secondary progressive and progressive-relapsing multiple sclerosis. Some patients had no subtype annotation.

General study results and limits: Five TRBV segments, including TRBV5-6, TRBV5-1 and TRBV20-1, were more frequent in patients than controls. Significantly lower normalized Chao1 diversity was seen in multiple sclerosis patients than in controls.

Every TCR beta cDNA library bore unique molecular identifiers. With 1 to 10 million T cells as the source, 500,000 to 650,000 cDNA molecules resulted. TCRdb analysed the PCR reads with MiXCR anew, one entry per CDR3 protein. The table records roughly 180,000 distinct CDR3 sequences, about 29% of them present only once. This CDR3 comprises 13 residues. Germline CDR1 MDHEN, CDR2 SYDVKM. The sample taken for sequencing was blood. This sequence joins TRBV28 and TRBJ2-4, with 7 bases matching TRBD1. The DNA matches TRBJ2-7 better at its end, which makes the J call doubtful. The sequence derives from a girl under 18 with multiple sclerosis. The DNA of the CDR3 is TGTGCCAGCAGCCAGAACAGGGGTTACGAGCAGTACTTC. It codes for CASSQNRGYEQYF.